This TCR beta chain came from a study of naive and memory T cell subsets (dated 2017 in TCRdb). For the study in its entirety: The figure summarizing these samples reported some 10 blood donors, 7 tuberculin skin test biopsies and 3 saline control biopsies. Usually PCR2 was run as a SYBR Green qPCR and stopped at a set threshold, although low-input samples could use end-point PCR (about 6 cycles) instead. Study-wide findings and limitations: The potential sensitivity of the RNA-based method to TCR transcript changes with T cell activation and differentiation was acknowledged.

For whole blood analysis, more than 2 ml of peripheral blood was drawn from adult healthy volunteers into Tempus tubes, and RNA was extracted according to the manufacturer's instructions. The study reported a robust and sensitive protocol to amplify, sequence and analyze TCRs, based on 3' ligation of a UMI-containing oligonucleotide to TCR cDNA. Before reverse transcription, total RNA that had not been cell sorted was treated with RQ1 DNase, with a target input of about 1 to 1000 ng. Skin biopsy and whole blood libraries were made to test pipeline robustness in samples where T cells form a minority population. About this clonotype: The antigen this receptor binds is unknown. Base qualities are not recorded, but no much larger clone differs from it by a single base.

The CDR3, cysteine through phenylalanine, is 16 amino acids long. The entry retains the CDR3 DNA only, 48 bases that are in frame from base 1. V loses 3 bases at its end and J loses 2 bases; junction bases beyond the gene matches: 11. CDR1 SQVTM and CDR2 ANQGSEA were looked up in the germline V gene. Library preparation was by 5' RACE. TCR RNA was reverse transcribed with SuperScript IV using alpha and beta constant region primers for the blood and skin samples. The ligated cDNA was amplified by four rounds of PCR, in which nested alpha and beta constant region primers were used together with the SP2 primer. An oligonucleotide carrying the Illumina SP2 primer and a UMI was ligated to the cDNA 3' end using T4 RNA ligase 1. The 12-nucleotide UMI consisted of two random hexamers with an eight-base spacer between the hexamers to prevent hairpin formation. From the second PCR onward, TCR alpha and beta chain libraries were processed separately and dual indexed for multiplexing. After pooling, the indexed libraries were analyzed by capillary electrophoresis and sequenced on either an Illumina MiSeq or NextSeq. Libraries were spiked with PhiX DNA at 5-7% so that base diversity was increased and cluster recognition was improved. On the study's bioinformatics: Demultiplexor pulled UMIs out of read 2, joined the UMIs with the TCR sequence from read 1, and separated reads according to sample indices. Decombinator identified V and J genes and V-J junctions, assigning each TCR a five-part identifier including V and J deletions. Collapsinator used UMIs to correct sequencing errors and PCR amplification heterogeneity, yielding UMI-based abundance per TCR. CDR3Translator converted identifiers to nucleotide sequence, translated to amino acids, and extracted CDR3 regions using terminal motifs. Error-corrected counts of alpha and beta TCRs from blood and skin were compared after being normalized to the amount of input RNA. TCRdb applied fastp at Q25 and MiXCR to the public reads, then kept only in-frame beta chains. One record per CDR3 amino acid sequence lists the most common genes and DNA. TCRdb's processing, not the authors', yielded these V and J calls. The sample table lists approximately 27,000 distinct CDR3 sequences, approximately 24% of them with a count of one. Around 1.9% of the sample is in the top ten clones.

Recombination connected TRBV29-1 to TRBJ1-2; the central 8 bases match TRBD1. This sequence was found in a female donor in good health. The nucleotide sequence reads TGCAGCGTTGATAAGCAAAACAGGGGGTTGAACTATGGCTACACCTTC. Its protein product is CSVDKQNRGLNYGYTF.